A single sample gave rise to the 16 T cell receptor beta chains below, sequenced in a study of Ad26.COV2.S vaccination and SARS-CoV-2 variants. Assay: immunoSEQ multiplex PCR; the TCRdb copy retains only in-frame clones and omits some. The table lists 330,000 or so clones, about nine tenths of them singletons. Noted treatment: 19 received Ad26.COV2.S at low or high dose, single or two shots; about 5 received placebo; per-sample allocation not given. Collection of samples fell on day 63 after the first vaccine or placebo injection. The sequencing here drew on peripheral blood, taken in a trial of Ad26.COV2.S vaccine versus placebo. The source of these receptors is a person between 18 and 65 years old who received the Ad26.COV2.S COVID-19 vaccine or a placebo.

The CDR3 nucleotides read TGTGCTAGTGGTTTGATAGAAGGGGACTATGGCTACACCTTC. Translated, it gives CASGLIEGDYGYTF. The rearrangement links TRBV12-5 to TRBJ1-2, with a weak D call TRBD1 (5 bases). CDR3 length equals 14 residues. Trimming took 2 bases from V and 3 from J, leaving 10 bases between them. Germline V CDR1 and CDR2: LGHNT, FRNRAP.

V usage is TRBV5-1 and J usage is TRBJ2-1; TRBD1 aligns across 7 bases. Germline CDR1 reads SGHRS; CDR2 reads YFSETQ. The CDR3 has 16 residues. The trim removed 0 bases at V and 12 bases at J, leaving 15 bases unmatched. The CDR3 reads CASSLGRGRPPKPQFF. The CDR3 DNA sequence: TGCGCCAGCAGCTTGGGTAGGGGGCGCCCTCCCAAACCGCAGTTCTTC. Full variable domain (missing parts from reference TRBV5-1 and TRBJ2-1): KAGVTQTPRYLIKTRGQQVTLSCSPISGHRSVSWYQQTPGQGLQFLFEYFSETQRNKGNFPGRFSGRQFSNSRSEMNVSTLELGDSALYLCASSLGRGRPPKPQFFGPGTRLTVL.

The J gene is TRBJ2-2, the V gene TRBV5-1; tentatively, D is TRBD1 (6 bases). Germline CDR1 and CDR2: SGHRS and YFSETQ. The CDR3 length is 14 residues. Deletions cut 2 bases from V and 5 bases from J, with 10 bases between. CDR3 coding DNA: TGCGCCAGCAGCTTCAACAGGGAAACCGGGGAGCTGTTTTTT. Protein: CASSFNRETGELFF.

The chain is built from TRBV2 and TRBJ2-7; perhaps TRBD1 as D (6 bases). The CDR3 covers 17 residues. Trimming removed 3 bases from V and 2 bases from J, with 20 bases in between. Germline CDR1 reads SNHLY; CDR2 reads FYNNEI. This chain's CDR3 is CASSEIPGRTEAYEQYF. The CDR3 coding sequence is TGTGCCAGCAGTGAGATACCGGGAAGGACAGAGGCCTACGAGCAGTACTTC.

In this sample, this clone turned up a few times. The genes are TRBV20-1 and TRBJ1-3; D remains unclear. Trimming stripped 7 bases from V and 1 base from J, with 5 bases between. The germline V gene has CDR1 DFQATT and CDR2 SNEGSKA (reference sequence). The CDR3 sequence is 11 residues long. CDR3 sequence (DNA): TGCAGTGGGGCGTCTGGAAACACCATATATTTT. It translates to CSGASGNTIYF.

The J gene is TRBJ2-7, the V gene TRBV27; a weak D match, TRBD1 (6 bases). The CDR3 has 13 amino acids. Trimming removed 7 bases at V and 7 bases at J, with 17 bases between. Germline values: CDR1 MNHEY, CDR2 SMNVEV (reference sequence). The CDR3 loop is CASTIQQGYEQYF. The CDR3 coding sequence is TGTGCCAGCACTATACAACAGGGATATGAGCAGTACTTC.

This chain's CDR3 is CASGERGWGTQYF. The CDR3 DNA follows: TGCGCCAGCGGGGAGAGGGGATGGGGGACCCAGTACTTC. J is TRBJ2-5 and V is TRBV10-2, with D perhaps assigned TRBD1 or TRBD2 (5 bases each). The ends were cut back, 8 bases at V and 7 bases at J, with 17 bases in the middle. Germline V gene lookup returns CDR1 WSHSY and CDR2 SAAADI. The CDR3 has 13 amino acids.

This clone was detected a few times. The chain has TRBV19 and TRBJ1-2, with D perhaps TRBD1 (5 bases). CDR3 length: 11 amino acids. V was clipped by 7 bases and J by 8 bases, with 11 bases between them. CDR1 and CDR2 (germline): LNHDA, SQIVND (reference sequence). The CDR3 sequence is CASTGREGYTF. The CDR3 DNA is TGTGCCAGTACAGGCAGGGAGGGCTACACCTTC. The entire variable domain, with the rest obtained from reference TRBV19 and TRBJ1-2, is as follows: DGGITQSPKYLFRKEGQNVTLSCEQNLNHDAMYWYRQDPGQGLRLIYYSQIVNDFQKGDIAEGYSVSREKKESFPLTVTSAQKNPTAFYLCASTGREGYTFGSGTRLTVV.

The rearrangement links TRBV18 to TRBJ2-1; D assignment may be TRBD1 or TRBD2 (6 bases each). The CDR3 sequence is 16 residues long. CDR1 is KGHSH, CDR2 LQKENI, per germline. V was trimmed by 3 bases and J by 5 bases, leaving 17 bases between them. The CDR3 reads CASSPLPPGAHNEQFF. As DNA, the CDR3 is TGTGCCAGCTCACCCCTACCCCCGGGGGCCCACAATGAGCAGTTCTTC.

This clone was counted only a few times. V gene TRBV4-1 combines with J gene TRBJ1-2; 9 nucleotides line up with TRBD1. The CDR3 extends over 17 amino acids. The V gene end was trimmed by 0 bases and the J gene end by 6 bases; junction bases not matched to a gene: 11. Germline-derived CDR1 and CDR2 are MGHRA and YSYEKL. CDR3 amino acids: CASSQDPGQGSYHGYTF. Here the CDR3 DNA reads TGCGCCAGCAGCCAAGACCCGGGACAGGGTTCTTACCATGGCTACACCTTC.

The J gene is TRBJ1-2, the V gene TRBV4-3, with unresolved D. V was cut by 0 bases and J by 8 bases, with 16 bases left in between. The CDR3 totals 15 residues. The V gene's germline CDR1 is LGHNA and CDR2 YSLEER. This CDR3 is CASSQDPESWGGYTF. CDR3 sequence (DNA): TGCGCCAGCAGCCAAGATCCGGAATCTTGGGGAGGCTACACCTTC.

The rearrangement links TRBV6-6 to TRBJ2-5; TRBD2 aligns across 8 bases. The germline V gene has CDR1 MNHNY and CDR2 SVGAGI (reference sequence). With V trimmed by 5 bases and J by 4 bases, 6 bases remained unmatched. CDR3 length: 14 residues. The CDR3 here is CASSAGGAGETQYF. The CDR3, as DNA: TGTGCCAGCAGTGCCGGGGGGGCCGGAGAGACCCAGTACTTC.

This chain joins TRBV5-4 and TRBJ2-7; D perhaps matches TRBD2 (5 bases). CDR1 and CDR2 (germline): SGHNT, YYREEE (reference sequence). The CDR3 is 14 residues long. V was shortened by 4 bases and J by 6 bases, with 17 bases between the two germline ends. The CDR3: CASSQARARGEQYV. DNA for the CDR3: TGTGCCAGCAGCCAGGCGCGGGCTCGGGGCGAGCAGTACGTC.

The chain joins TRBV19 to TRBJ1-3, with D unresolved. Germline V gives CDR1 LNHDA, CDR2 SQIVND (reference sequence). Trimming took off 4 bases at V and 0 bases at J, with 16 bases between the two ends. CDR3 length: 17 residues. The CDR3 region is CASSTQSLTNSGNTIYF. CDR3 in DNA: TGTGCCAGTAGTACCCAGTCCCTGACGAACTCTGGAAACACCATATATTTT.

J is TRBJ2-1 and V is TRBV7-9; D not certain. The V gene lost 5 bases and the J gene lost 8 bases, with 13 bases spanning the gap. The germline V gene encodes CDR1 SEHNR and CDR2 FQNEAQ (reference sequence). This CDR3 comprises 13 residues. In nucleotides, the CDR3 is TGTGCCAGCAGCCAACCGATGACGGATGAGCAGTTCTTC. As protein: CASSQPMTDEQFF.

This chain connects TRBV10-1 to TRBJ1-1; D gene unclear. Deletions cut 4 bases from V and 0 bases from J, with 6 bases between. Germline V gene sequence: CDR1 WNHNN, CDR2 SYGVQD (reference sequence). The CDR3 runs to 13 residues. CDR3 bases: TGCGCCAGCAGTGGGACTTTGAACACTGAAGCTTTCTTT. Translation: CASSGTLNTEAFF.